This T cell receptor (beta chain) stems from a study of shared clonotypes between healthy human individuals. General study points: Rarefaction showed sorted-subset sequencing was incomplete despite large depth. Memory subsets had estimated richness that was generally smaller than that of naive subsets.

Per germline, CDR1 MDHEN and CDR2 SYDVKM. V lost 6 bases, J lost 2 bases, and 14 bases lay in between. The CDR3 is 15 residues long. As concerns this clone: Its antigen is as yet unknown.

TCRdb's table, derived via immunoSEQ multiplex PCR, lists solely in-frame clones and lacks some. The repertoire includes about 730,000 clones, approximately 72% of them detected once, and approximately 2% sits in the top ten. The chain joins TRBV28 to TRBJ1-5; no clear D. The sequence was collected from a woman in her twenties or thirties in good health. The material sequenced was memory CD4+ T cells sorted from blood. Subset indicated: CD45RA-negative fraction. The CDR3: CASSPLVKGNQPQHF. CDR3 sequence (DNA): TGTGCCAGCAGCCCCCTGGTAAAGGGCAATCAGCCCCAGCATTTT.